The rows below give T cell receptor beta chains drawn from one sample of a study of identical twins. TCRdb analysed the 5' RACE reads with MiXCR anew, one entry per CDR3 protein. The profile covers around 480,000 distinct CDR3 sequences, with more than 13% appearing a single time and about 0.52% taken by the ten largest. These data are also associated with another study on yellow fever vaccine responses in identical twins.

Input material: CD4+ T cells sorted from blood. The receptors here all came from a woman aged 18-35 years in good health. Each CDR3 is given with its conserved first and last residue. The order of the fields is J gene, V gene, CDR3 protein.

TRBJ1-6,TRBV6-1,CASTLTWAGDSPLHF
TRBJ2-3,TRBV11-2,CASSPDREAGDTQYF
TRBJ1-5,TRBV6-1,CASSRSYSNQPQHF
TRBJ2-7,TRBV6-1,CASSETGPGPSSASWVQSGQQYF
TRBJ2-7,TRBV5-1,CASSSAPGQRYEQYF
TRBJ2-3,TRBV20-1,CSAGLNPDTQYF
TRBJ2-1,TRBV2,CASSERDSASTGGYNEQFF
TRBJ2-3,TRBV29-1,CSAQGLTLSTDTQYF
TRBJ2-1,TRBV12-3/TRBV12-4,CATDDPLGYNEQFF
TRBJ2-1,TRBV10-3,CAIAAPGGYNEQFF
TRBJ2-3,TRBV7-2,CASSPLDRGPQYF
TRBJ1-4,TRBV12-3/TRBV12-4,CASSPVSVSEKLFF
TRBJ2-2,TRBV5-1,CASRLAGAPNTGELFF
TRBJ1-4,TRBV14,CASSPLGVGEKLFF
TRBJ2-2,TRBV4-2,CASSQEPSGSPGELFF
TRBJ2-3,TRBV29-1,CSVKRTTPVDTQYF
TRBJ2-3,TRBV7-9,CASSSISGRGSTDTQYF
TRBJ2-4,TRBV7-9,CASTSLKGGNIQYF
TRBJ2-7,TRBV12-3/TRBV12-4,CASSLGRVEQYF
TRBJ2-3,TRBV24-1,CATSLAGPSTDTQYF
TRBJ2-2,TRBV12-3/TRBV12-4,CASSAGQGANTGELFF
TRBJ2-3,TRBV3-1,CASSPRGWGGNTDTQYF
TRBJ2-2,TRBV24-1,CATSGRAYTGELFF
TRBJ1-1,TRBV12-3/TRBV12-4,CASSSRTGFTEAFF
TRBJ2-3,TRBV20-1,CSALSQDSNTQYF
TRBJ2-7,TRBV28,CASSLYGAGADEQYF
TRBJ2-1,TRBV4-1,CASSQGTSGGFQTEQFF
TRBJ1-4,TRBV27,CASSSIATNEKLFF
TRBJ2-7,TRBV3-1,CASSQASQRGIYEQYF
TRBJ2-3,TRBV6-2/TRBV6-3,CASSWDSSSTDTQYF
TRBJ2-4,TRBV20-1,CSAGGQAIWAIQYF
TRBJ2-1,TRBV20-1,CSARDGTSVNNEQFF
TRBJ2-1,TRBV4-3,CASSTRQGPSNEQFF
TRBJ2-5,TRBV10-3,CAIGEETQYF
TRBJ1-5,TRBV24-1,CATSNSNQPQHF
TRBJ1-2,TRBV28,CASSLFFGEGGYTF
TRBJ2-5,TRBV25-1,CASSQRTVTAETQYF
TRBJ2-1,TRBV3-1,CASSHARGLGNEQFF
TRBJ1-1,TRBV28,CASLKPPGQGTEAFF
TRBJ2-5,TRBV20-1,CSARDAKGQGASETQYF
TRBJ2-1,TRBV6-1,CASRDLQGAPSYNEQFF
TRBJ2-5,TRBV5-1,CASSRYRGGRETQYF
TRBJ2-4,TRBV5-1,CASSPETSGLLAKNIQYF
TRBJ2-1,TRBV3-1,CASSQAPSGSQSNEQFF
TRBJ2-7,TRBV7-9,CASSYGGQGGEQYF
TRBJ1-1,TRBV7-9,CASSVTDRGRRTEAFF
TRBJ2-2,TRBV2,CASSYRGSGTGELFF
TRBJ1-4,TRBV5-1,CASSGGQGYEKLFF
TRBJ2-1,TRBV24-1,CATNTNCAVYNEQFF
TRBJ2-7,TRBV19,CASTLIPYEQYF
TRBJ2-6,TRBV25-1,CASSEFSGTGGNSGANVLTF
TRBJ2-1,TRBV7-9,CASSYRTRGKRLNEQFF
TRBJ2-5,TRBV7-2,CASSLDATRAQETQYF